The subject of this entry is one TCR beta chain. What it binds is not known. Naive CD8 cells comprised CD45RO-negative, CCR7-positively selected cells, excluding terminally differentiated effector memory CD45RA+ cells. The study drew its donors from healthy HIV-negative adults without recent acute infections or vaccinations. This record belongs to a study of shared clonotypes between healthy human individuals. Findings and caveats of the study: Large sequencing depth failed to make sorted-subset sequencing complete, rarefaction showed. Estimated richness values were generally larger in naive subsets than in memory subsets.

Per the germline V gene, CDR1 is SEHNR and CDR2 is FQNEAQ (reference sequence). V lost 5 bases and J 7 bases, leaving 20 bases between the germline ends. The CDR3 covers 15 residues. At deep level, the assay was performed. Sequencing used immunoSEQ multiplex PCR; TCRdb keeps in-frame clones, though not all of them. This sample has about 2,100,000 clones; about 93% occur once, and the top ten carry about 1.8%. V usage is TRBV7-9 and J usage is TRBJ1-2; D is undetermined. Specimen: naive CD8+ T cells from PBMCs. The source is a man in his late teens or twenties in good health. Some clones in this sample may be carry-over from other donors' samples. CDR3 protein: CASSEGTDSMGGYTF. CDR3 coding DNA: TGTGCCAGCAGCGAGGGAACAGACTCCATGGGTGGCTACACCTTC.